The rows below give T cell receptor beta chains drawn from one sample of a study of cytotoxic CD8 clonotypes in ibrutinib-treated CLL. Some clones are missing from TCRdb's copy, which holds only in-frame ones; the method was immunoSEQ multiplex PCR. The table includes approximately 190,000 clones, approximately 79% detected once. This material consisted of PBMCs, taken after 12 months of ibrutinib treatment. These receptors were collected from a human donor with chronic lymphocytic leukemia. The CDR3 runs from the conserved cysteine through the conserved F or W. The D gene is left open where the match is weak. Not every row has a clone size; where given, it reads once, few, many or a size class.

clone size: NA; D gene: NA; V gene: TRBV6-1; J gene: TRBJ2-6; CDR3 DNA: TGTGCCAGCAGTGAATATGTGTTGGCAGGAGCAGGGGCCAACGTCCTGACTTTC; CDR3 protein: CASSEYVLAGAGANVLTF
clone size: NA; D gene: NA; V gene: TRBV6-6; J gene: TRBJ2-7; CDR3 DNA: TGTGCCAGCAGCCCTCCGGGATCATACTACGAGCAGTACTTC; CDR3 protein: CASSPPGSYYEQYF
clone size: NA; D gene: TRBD1; V gene: TRBV5-4; J gene: TRBJ2-7; CDR3 DNA: TGTGCCAGCAGCTTACGGGACAGGGTAAACGAGCAGTACTTC; CDR3 protein: CASSLRDRVNEQYF
clone size: NA; D gene: NA; V gene: TRBV6-1; J gene: TRBJ2-7; CDR3 DNA: TGTGCCAGCAGTGAGGGAGGGACAGGACACCCTAGGGAGCAGTACTTC; CDR3 protein: CASSEGGTGHPREQYF
clone size: NA; D gene: NA; V gene: TRBV11-2; J gene: TRBJ1-3; CDR3 DNA: TGTGCCAGCAGCTTGGCCGGTTCCTCTGGAAACACCATATATTTT; CDR3 protein: CASSLAGSSGNTIYF
clone size: NA; D gene: NA; V gene: TRBV7-8; J gene: TRBJ1-4; CDR3 DNA: TGTGCCAGCAGTTCCGGGATTGCCACAACTAATGAAAAACTGTTTTTT; CDR3 protein: CASSSGIATTNEKLFF
clone size: NA; D gene: NA; V gene: TRBV6-1; J gene: TRBJ2-2; CDR3 DNA: TGTGCCAGCAGAGCCCTATGGGCGGGGACCGGGGAGCTGTTTTTT; CDR3 protein: CASRALWAGTGELFF
clone size: NA; D gene: NA; V gene: TRBV10-1; J gene: TRBJ2-2; CDR3 DNA: TGCGCCAGCAACGAGAACACCGGGGAGCTGTTTTTT; CDR3 protein: CASNENTGELFF
clone size: NA; D gene: TRBD1; V gene: TRBV29-1; J gene: TRBJ2-5; CDR3 DNA: TGCAGCGTCGACAGGGGGCGCGAGACCCAGTACTTC; CDR3 protein: CSVDRGRETQYF
clone size: NA; D gene: TRBD2; V gene: TRBV2; J gene: TRBJ2-2; CDR3 DNA: TGTGCCAGCAGTCTAGCGGGAGGGCCCCCCACCGGGGAGCTGTTTTTT; CDR3 protein: CASSLAGGPPTGELFF
clone size: NA; D gene: NA; V gene: TRBV27; J gene: TRBJ1-1; CDR3 DNA: TGTGCCAGCAGGGCCTGGGCCGGGAACACTGAAGCTTTCTTT; CDR3 protein: CASRAWAGNTEAFF
clone size: NA; D gene: NA; V gene: TRBV13; J gene: TRBJ2-2; CDR3 DNA: TGTGCCAGCAGCTTAGCCCCCCAGGGGAACACCGGGGAGCTGTTTTTT; CDR3 protein: CASSLAPQGNTGELFF
clone size: NA; D gene: TRBD1; V gene: TRBV5-6; J gene: TRBJ2-5; CDR3 DNA: TGTGCCAGCAGCCCCGGGACAGGCAGACAAGAGACCCAGTACTTC; CDR3 protein: CASSPGTGRQETQYF
clone size: NA; D gene: NA; V gene: TRBV27; J gene: TRBJ2-4; CDR3 DNA: TGTGCCAGCAGTTTGGGAGTACCAGCCAAAAACATTCAGTACTTC; CDR3 protein: CASSLGVPAKNIQYF
clone size: NA; D gene: NA; V gene: TRBV28; J gene: TRBJ2-5; CDR3 DNA: TGTGCCAGCAGCCCCTGGCAGGGGACAGAGACCCAGTACTTC; CDR3 protein: CASSPWQGTETQYF
clone size: NA; D gene: NA; V gene: TRBV9; J gene: TRBJ1-3; CDR3 DNA: TGTGCCAGCAGCGTAGGTGTAAGGGAGCTAGACAGCTCTGGAAACACCATATATTTT; CDR3 protein: CASSVGVRELDSSGNTIYF
clone size: NA; D gene: TRBD2; V gene: TRBV28; J gene: TRBJ2-3; CDR3 DNA: TGTGCCAGCAGTTTGGGGACTAGCGGGAGTCGGAATACGCAGTATTTT; CDR3 protein: CASSLGTSGSRNTQYF
clone size: NA; D gene: NA; V gene: TRBV27; J gene: TRBJ1-5; CDR3 DNA: TGTGCCAGCAGTCCCGGACGATTGCAGCCCCAGCATTTT; CDR3 protein: CASSPGRLQPQHF
clone size: NA; D gene: TRBD2; V gene: TRBV5-1; J gene: TRBJ2-3; CDR3 DNA: TGCGCCAGCAGTTCAAGCGGGGGGGCCTTGGATACGCAGTATTTT; CDR3 protein: CASSSSGGALDTQYF
clone size: NA; D gene: NA; V gene: TRBV30; J gene: TRBJ1-2; CDR3 DNA: TGTGCCTGGAGTGCCCCTGGAAGGTATGGCTACACCTTC; CDR3 protein: CAWSAPGRYGYTF
clone size: once; D gene: NA; V gene: TRBV6-1; J gene: TRBJ1-3; CDR3 DNA: TGTGCCACCCCGGGGGCTTCTGGAAACACCATATATTTT; CDR3 protein: CATPGASGNTIYF
clone size: NA; D gene: NA; V gene: TRBV19; J gene: TRBJ2-3; CDR3 DNA: TGTGCCAGTAGAACCTCGGGGACAGATACGCAGTATTTT; CDR3 protein: CASRTSGTDTQYF
clone size: once; D gene: NA; V gene: TRBV5-1; J gene: TRBJ1-1; CDR3 DNA: TGCGCCAGCAGCTTGTTCGGTTTGAACAACATGAACACTGAAGCTTTCTTT; CDR3 protein: CASSLFGLNNMNTEAFF
clone size: NA; D gene: TRBD1; V gene: TRBV28; J gene: TRBJ1-1; CDR3 DNA: TGTGCCAGCAGTACGGGGACAGGGGGGGAGACTGAAGCTTTCTTT; CDR3 protein: CASSTGTGGETEAFF
clone size: NA; D gene: NA; V gene: TRBV20-1; J gene: TRBJ1-4; CDR3 DNA: TGCAGTGCTAGTCTACAGGAAAAACTGTTTTTT; CDR3 protein: CSASLQEKLFF
clone size: NA; D gene: TRBD2; V gene: TRBV5-1; J gene: TRBJ2-5; CDR3 DNA: TGCGCCAGCAGCTCTCAACTACTAGCGGGAGAGGAGACCCAGTACTTC; CDR3 protein: CASSSQLLAGEETQYF
clone size: NA; D gene: NA; V gene: TRBV6-1; J gene: TRBJ2-2; CDR3 DNA: TGTGCCAGCAGTGTATTCTTGCGGGGGAACACCGGGGAGCTGTTTTTT; CDR3 protein: CASSVFLRGNTGELFF
clone size: NA; D gene: TRBD2; V gene: TRBV5-4; J gene: TRBJ2-1; CDR3 DNA: TGTGCCAGCAGCTTTCGCGGGAGGGCCAGTGGGGAGCAGTTCTTC; CDR3 protein: CASSFRGRASGEQFF
clone size: many; D gene: TRBD2; V gene: TRBV5-1; J gene: TRBJ2-2; CDR3 DNA: TGCGCCAGCAGCCCACAACTAGCGGGCAACACCGGGGAGCTGTTTTTT; CDR3 protein: CASSPQLAGNTGELFF
clone size: NA; D gene: TRBD2; V gene: TRBV9; J gene: TRBJ2-1; CDR3 DNA: TGTGCCAGCAGCGGCCCGGGACTAGCGGGGGTTGAGCAGTTCTTC; CDR3 protein: CASSGPGLAGVEQFF
clone size: NA; D gene: TRBD1; V gene: TRBV5-1; J gene: TRBJ2-7; CDR3 DNA: TGCGCCAGCAGCTTGGTGGGTCAGGGGGACGAGCAGTACTTC; CDR3 protein: CASSLVGQGDEQYF
clone size: NA; D gene: NA; V gene: TRBV19; J gene: TRBJ2-7; CDR3 DNA: TGTGCCAGTAGTATAGAGTCCGGGGTCAGCTACGAGCAGTACTTC; CDR3 protein: CASSIESGVSYEQYF
clone size: NA; D gene: TRBD1; V gene: TRBV19; J gene: TRBJ2-1; CDR3 DNA: TGTGCCAGTAGGAGACCGGGACAGGGCCACAATGAGCAGTTCTTC; CDR3 protein: CASRRPGQGHNEQFF
clone size: few; D gene: NA; V gene: TRBV5-4; J gene: TRBJ1-4; CDR3 DNA: TGTGCCAGCAGCGTGGACGTTGCAACTAATGAAAAACTGTTTTTT; CDR3 protein: CASSVDVATNEKLFF
clone size: NA; D gene: NA; V gene: TRBV28; J gene: TRBJ2-6; CDR3 DNA: TGTGCCAGCAGTTTGGGGGGAACGGCTGGGGCCAACGTCCTGACTTTC; CDR3 protein: CASSLGGTAGANVLTF
clone size: few; D gene: NA; V gene: TRBV7-6; J gene: TRBJ1-5; CDR3 DNA: TGTGCCAGCAGCTTATGGGATCAGCCCCAGCATTTT; CDR3 protein: CASSLWDQPQHF
clone size: NA; D gene: NA; V gene: TRBV28; J gene: TRBJ2-7; CDR3 DNA: TGTGCCAGCAGTTTAGCGGGACCCCCGGGCTACGAGCAGTACTTC; CDR3 protein: CASSLAGPPGYEQYF
clone size: few; D gene: NA; V gene: TRBV18; J gene: TRBJ2-1; CDR3 DNA: TGTGCCAGCTCTTCAGGATCGCGCAATGAGCAGTTCTTC; CDR3 protein: CASSSGSRNEQFF
clone size: NA; D gene: NA; V gene: TRBV7-9; J gene: TRBJ1-1; CDR3 DNA: TGTGCCAGCAGCTTTTCCTCCTCTGGGGGAGAAGCTTTCTTT; CDR3 protein: CASSFSSSGGEAFF
clone size: NA; D gene: TRBD2; V gene: TRBV19; J gene: TRBJ2-1; CDR3 DNA: TGTGCCAGTAGTATGGAGGGGTCTAGCGGTATTTCCTACAATGAGCAGTTCTTC; CDR3 protein: CASSMEGSSGISYNEQFF
clone size: few; D gene: NA; V gene: TRBV5-1; J gene: TRBJ1-2; CDR3 DNA: TGCGCCAGCAGCTTACAGGGCCCACTCTTCTATGGCTACACCTTC; CDR3 protein: CASSLQGPLFYGYTF
clone size: NA; D gene: NA; V gene: TRBV6-5; J gene: TRBJ1-5; CDR3 DNA: TGTGCCAGCAGTTACTCTCGTGTGGATCAGCCCCAGCATTTT; CDR3 protein: CASSYSRVDQPQHF
clone size: NA; D gene: TRBD2; V gene: TRBV14; J gene: TRBJ2-1; CDR3 DNA: TGTGCCAGCAGCCGTACTAGCGGGAGGCTACATGAGCAGTTCTTC; CDR3 protein: CASSRTSGRLHEQFF
clone size: NA; D gene: NA; V gene: TRBV28; J gene: TRBJ1-5; CDR3 DNA: TGTGCCAGCAGACAGGGAGGCAATCAGCCCCAGCATTTT; CDR3 protein: CASRQGGNQPQHF
clone size: NA; D gene: TRBD1; V gene: TRBV19; J gene: TRBJ1-2; CDR3 DNA: TGTGCCAGTACCTCGGACTGGACAGGAGGCTACACCTTC; CDR3 protein: CASTSDWTGGYTF
clone size: NA; D gene: NA; V gene: TRBV6-5; J gene: TRBJ2-3; CDR3 DNA: TGTGCCAGCGGTGCCCTAGCCTCAGATACGCAGTATTTT; CDR3 protein: CASGALASDTQYF
clone size: NA; D gene: NA; V gene: TRBV5-1; J gene: TRBJ2-7; CDR3 DNA: TGCGCCAGCAGCTTGGATACCGCAGGGTATTCCTACGAGCAGTACTTC; CDR3 protein: CASSLDTAGYSYEQYF
clone size: few; D gene: NA; V gene: TRBV5-1; J gene: TRBJ2-2; CDR3 DNA: TGCGCCAGCAGCTGGGTCCCCAACACCGGGGAGCTGTTTTTT; CDR3 protein: CASSWVPNTGELFF
clone size: NA; D gene: NA; V gene: TRBV6-4; J gene: TRBJ2-6; CDR3 DNA: TGTGCCAGCAGTCCGACAGGAGCTGGGGCCAACGTCCTGACTTTC; CDR3 protein: CASSPTGAGANVLTF
clone size: NA; D gene: NA; V gene: TRBV10-1; J gene: TRBJ2-3; CDR3 DNA: TGCGCCAGCAGTGAGTGGGACGGCGGAAGGCGTACGCAGTATTTT; CDR3 protein: CASSEWDGGRRTQYF
clone size: NA; D gene: NA; V gene: TRBV7-9; J gene: TRBJ2-7; CDR3 DNA: TGTGCCAGCAGCCCAAGGGCAGGGGAGGCCTACGAGCAGTACTTC; CDR3 protein: CASSPRAGEAYEQYF
clone size: NA; D gene: TRBD2; V gene: TRBV27; J gene: TRBJ2-5; CDR3 DNA: TGTGCCAGCAGTTTAAGACTAGCGGGAGGGGAGACCCAGTACTTC; CDR3 protein: CASSLRLAGGETQYF
clone size: NA; D gene: TRBD2; V gene: TRBV7-2; J gene: TRBJ2-3; CDR3 DNA: TGTGCCAGCAGCCCCCGAGGTGGGACTAGCGGGAGAGATACGCAGTATTTT; CDR3 protein: CASSPRGGTSGRDTQYF
clone size: NA; D gene: NA; V gene: TRBV2; J gene: TRBJ2-5; CDR3 DNA: TGTGCCAGCAGTGCCACCGGGACTGGGGGTGGGACCCAGTACTTC; CDR3 protein: CASSATGTGGGTQYF